Listed below are T cell receptor beta chains from one sample, sequenced in a study of T cells in Graves' hyperthyroidism and ophthalmopathy. TCRdb itself ran the multiplex PCR reads through MiXCR, one entry per CDR3 protein. The sample records 550,000 to 700,000 distinct CDR3 sequences, about 14% being singletons. Material: blood. The receptor set was obtained from a woman between 40 and 50 years old with Graves' ophthalmopathy. Each CDR3 is given with its conserved first and last residue. Fields, in order: V gene, clone size, D gene, J gene, CDR3 DNA, CDR3 protein. The D gene is left open where the match is weak. Size is omitted from some rows. Given values are once, few, many or a class for expanded clones.

V gene: TRBV3-1; clone size: .; D gene: TRBD2; J gene: TRBJ2-2; CDR3 DNA: TGTGCCAGCAGTCAGGGACTAGCGGGAGGGCCGAACACCGGGGAGCTGTTTTTT; CDR3 protein: CASSQGLAGGPNTGELFF
V gene: TRBV12-3/TRBV12-4; clone size: many; D gene: .; J gene: TRBJ1-2; CDR3 DNA: TGTGCCAGCAAAGGTCAGCCCAAACTCCTGGGCGGCTACACCTTC; CDR3 protein: CASKGQPKLLGGYTF
V gene: TRBV2; clone size: .; D gene: TRBD1; J gene: TRBJ1-2; CDR3 DNA: TGTGCCACCAAGCGATCCGGGACAGACTTCAATGGCTACACCTTC; CDR3 protein: CATKRSGTDFNGYTF
V gene: TRBV29-1; clone size: .; D gene: .; J gene: TRBJ2-5; CDR3 DNA: TGCAGCGTTGAAGGAGGGCCGTACCAAGAGACCCAGTACTTC; CDR3 protein: CSVEGGPYQETQYF
V gene: TRBV7-2; clone size: many; D gene: .; J gene: TRBJ2-5; CDR3 DNA: TGTGCCAGCAGCTTGCTCAGGCAACAAGAGACCCAGTACTTC; CDR3 protein: CASSLLRQQETQYF
V gene: TRBV5-1; clone size: .; D gene: TRBD2; J gene: TRBJ2-2; CDR3 DNA: TGCGCCAGCAGCCGCCTGGGACTAGCCAACACCGGGGAGCTGTTTTTT; CDR3 protein: CASSRLGLANTGELFF
V gene: TRBV10-3; clone size: many; D gene: .; J gene: TRBJ2-7; CDR3 DNA: TGTGCCATCAGTGCCGGTCGGGGGTCGGACGGATACGAGCAGTACTTC; CDR3 protein: CAISAGRGSDGYEQYF
V gene: TRBV7-2; clone size: many; D gene: TRBD2; J gene: TRBJ2-5; CDR3 DNA: TGTGCCAGCAGCGCCCTTACTAGCGGGAGCCCCGAGACCCAGTACTTC; CDR3 protein: CASSALTSGSPETQYF
V gene: TRBV12-3/TRBV12-4; clone size: few; D gene: TRBD1; J gene: TRBJ2-1; CDR3 DNA: TGTGCCAGCAGTACGACAGGGGGTTTGAATGAGCAGTTCTTC; CDR3 protein: CASSTTGGLNEQFF
V gene: TRBV7-2; clone size: many; D gene: .; J gene: TRBJ2-5; CDR3 DNA: TGTGCCAGCAGCCTGAACCCCAGCTTGGCGGAGACCCAGTACTTC; CDR3 protein: CASSLNPSLAETQYF
V gene: TRBV6-2/TRBV6-3; clone size: many; D gene: TRBD2; J gene: TRBJ2-7; CDR3 DNA: TGTGCCAGCAGTTACAGCGGGAGGAGCTCCTACGAGCAGTACTTC; CDR3 protein: CASSYSGRSSYEQYF
V gene: TRBV2; clone size: many; D gene: .; J gene: TRBJ2-7; CDR3 DNA: TGTGCCAGCAGTCCCGGACAGTCGAGGGAGCAGTACTTC; CDR3 protein: CASSPGQSREQYF
V gene: TRBV4-1; clone size: .; D gene: .; J gene: TRBJ2-2; CDR3 DNA: TGCGCCAGCAGCCAAGAACTTTCCGAGCGGAGATGGGCCGGGGAGCTGTTTTTT; CDR3 protein: CASSQELSERRWAGELFF
V gene: TRBV28; clone size: .; D gene: .; J gene: TRBJ1-5; CDR3 DNA: TGTGCCAGCAGTTTTAGCGCGGTGAATCAGCCCCAGCATTTT; CDR3 protein: CASSFSAVNQPQHF
V gene: TRBV6-5; clone size: many; D gene: .; J gene: TRBJ2-2; CDR3 DNA: TGTGCCAGCAGTTACGTCAGGGCCGGGGAGCTGTTTTTT; CDR3 protein: CASSYVRAGELFF
V gene: TRBV5-6; clone size: many; D gene: .; J gene: TRBJ2-5; CDR3 DNA: TGTGCCAGCACTCAAGGGACACTGCAAGAGACCCAGTACTTC; CDR3 protein: CASTQGTLQETQYF
V gene: TRBV12-3/TRBV12-4; clone size: .; D gene: .; J gene: TRBJ2-5; CDR3 DNA: TGTGCCAGCAGGTCAACTACTCGCCAAGAGACCCAGTACTTC; CDR3 protein: CASRSTTRQETQYF
V gene: TRBV6-5; clone size: many; D gene: .; J gene: TRBJ1-1; CDR3 DNA: TGTGCCAGCAGTTACTCCCGGGGAAACATGAACACTGAAGCTTTCTTT; CDR3 protein: CASSYSRGNMNTEAFF
V gene: TRBV7-2; clone size: few; D gene: TRBD2; J gene: TRBJ2-2; CDR3 DNA: TGTGCCAGCAGCTTAGGCGGGAGTTTGACCGGGGAGCTGTTTTTT; CDR3 protein: CASSLGGSLTGELFF
V gene: TRBV6-1; clone size: few; D gene: TRBD1; J gene: TRBJ1-5; CDR3 DNA: TGTGCCAGCAGCTCCCCCACCGGGACAGTTAATCAGCCCCAGCATTTT; CDR3 protein: CASSSPTGTVNQPQHF
V gene: TRBV6-5; clone size: many; D gene: .; J gene: TRBJ2-5; CDR3 DNA: TGTGCCAGCAGTACGAGGGCAGGAGAGACCCAGTACTTC; CDR3 protein: CASSTRAGETQYF